This T cell receptor (beta chain) appears in the sequencing data of a study of Ad26.COV2.S vaccination and SARS-CoV-2 variants. Study summary: Once, or twice with 56 days between doses, Ad26.COV2.S was given intramuscularly. Broader study findings: Higher spike-specific TCR breadth was found in vaccine recipients than in placebo recipients. Vaccine and placebo recipients had similar non-spike TCR breadth.

Produced via immunoSEQ multiplex PCR; TCRdb's table is partial and in-frame only. The profile shows about 680,000 clones, around 89% of them singletons. Points on this clone: The antigen remains undetermined.

V gave up 4 bases and J gave up 3 bases; unmatched junction bases: 4. Germline V gene data show CDR1 as SGHRS and CDR2 as YFSETQ. CDR3 length: 13 residues. The treatment here: 19 received Ad26.COV2.S at low or high dose, single or two shots; about five received placebo; per-sample allocation not given. Sample collection was performed on day 63 after the first vaccine or placebo injection. Vaccination used an Ad26 vector expressing Wuhan-strain SARS-CoV-2 spike. This chain links TRBV5-1 with TRBJ2-7; 7 bases fit TRBD1. The clonotype originates from a person aged 18-65 years who received the Ad26.COV2.S COVID-19 vaccine or a placebo. This sample comprised peripheral blood, obtained in a trial of Ad26.COV2.S vaccine versus placebo. Written as DNA, the CDR3 is TGCGCCAGCAGCACCCGACAGGGCTACGAGCAGTACTTC. It is translated as CASSTRQGYEQYF. Supplemented by reference TRBV5-1 and TRBJ2-7, the full variable domain reads KAGVTQTPRYLIKTRGQQVTLSCSPISGHRSVSWYQQTPGQGLQFLFEYFSETQRNKGNFPGRFSGRQFSNSRSEMNVSTLELGDSALYLCASSTRQGYEQYFGPGTRLTVT.